This T cell receptor (beta chain) derives from a study of blood T cell repertoires in COVID-19. The protocol was immunoSEQ multiplex PCR, while the TCRdb copy is restricted to in-frame clones and leaves out a portion. The table shows over 200,000 clones, with around 80% occurring only once. The CDR3 is made up of 15 amino acids. Germline assignment: CDR1 SGHDT and CDR2 YYEEEE. The V gene end was trimmed by 4 bases and the J gene end by 3 bases; junction bases not matched to a gene: 6. The sequence derives from a human donor in a cohort sampled during active COVID-19. Sequenced input: peripheral blood. V and J are TRBV5-6 and TRBJ1-5; TRBD1 aligns across 8 bases. CDR3 amino acids: CASSGYRGNNQPQHF. For the CDR3, the DNA is TGTGCCAGCAGCGGTTACAGGGGGAACAATCAGCCCCAGCATTTT. Variable domain in full (rest from reference TRBV5-6 and TRBJ1-5): DAGVTQSPTHLIKTRGQQVTLRCSPKSGHDTVSWYQQALGQGPQFIFQYYEEEERQRGNFPDRFSGHQFPNYSSELNVNALLLGDSALYLCASSGYRGNNQPQHFGDGTRLSIL.